The source of this TCR beta chain is a study of T cells in Graves' hyperthyroidism and ophthalmopathy. Across the study: Peripheral blood specimens were obtained at initial diagnosis, prior to any treatment.

A Clinical Activity Score of at least 3, a NOSPECS grade of at least 4 and a duration under 3 months were recorded in the ophthalmopathy patients. A roughly 9.3 ml volume of fresh peripheral blood provided the PBMCs. About this clonotype: Its antigen is unidentified.

What was amplified from RNA transcripts were TCR beta CDR3 regions. With the HTBI primer set, the TCR CDR3 went through a first round of RT-PCR. TCRdb re-called the multiplex PCR reads through MiXCR, storing one row per CDR3 protein. The table shows tens of thousands of distinct CDR3 sequences, with 52% occurring only once. Study outcomes and limitations: Ophthalmopathy onset followed model prediction by a median roughly six months.

The source is a woman in her thirties or forties with Graves' ophthalmopathy. Sequenced input: blood.

The CDR3 DNA sequence: TGTGCCAGCAGCTGGTCCAGGGGGCGCTTGGGCACTGAAAAACTGTTTTTT. Translation gives CASSWSRGRLGTEKLFF. The chain uses TRBV2 and TRBJ1-4, with 8 bases matching TRBD1. Germline CDR1 is SNHLY and CDR2 is FYNNEI. J gave up 7 bases and V 6 bases, and 16 bases lay outside the gene matches. The CDR3 length is 17 residues.